This TCR beta chain originates from a study of CD8+CD57+ T cells in acquired aplastic anemia. Across the whole study: Sorted CD4+ and CD8+ cells gave an average of approximately 3 ug of DNA.

This clonotype was counted between two and nine times. Its matching antigen is unknown. Study observations and caveats: Patients and controls turned out to have twenty-nine CD8+ CDR3 sequences in common.

This CDR3 is built from 13 residues. Germline CDR1 is SGHVS and CDR2 is FQNEAQ. Deletions cut 5 bases from V and 5 bases from J, with 12 bases between. According to the study, genomic DNA was the template for TCR beta VDJ and CDR3 profiling. TCRdb recomputed calls from the reads with MiXCR, one row per CDR3 protein. The sample gives 150,000 to 200,000 distinct CDR3 sequences, around 45% of which show up once; 2.5% to 3.5% is in the top ten. This clonotype originated in a human donor in good health. This chain joins TRBV7-8 and TRBJ1-2; D call uncertain. Sequencing was performed on sorted CD4+, CD8+, or CD8+CD57+ T cells (not recorded which) from PBMCs. CDR3 in DNA: TGTGCCAGCAGCCTGTCAGACTGGTATGGCTACACCTTC. It translates to CASSLSDWYGYTF.